The 5 T cell receptor beta chains below all came from one sample that was sequenced in a study of blood T cell repertoires in COVID-19 (dated by TCRdb to 2020 to 2022). The method was the immunoSEQ multiplex PCR assay. The immuneACCESS repertoire file appears here via TCRdb, limited to in-frame rearrangements. These files lack a portion of the clones; in checked studies, under half of the deficit traces to unresolved V genes, and the cause of the others is not known. The sample table shows over 25,000 clones, and 80% to 90% are seen once. Of the sample, roughly 9.1% falls within the top ten clones. Sequencing was performed on peripheral blood. The receptors derive from a man between 60 and 75 years old with acute or convalescent COVID-19.

The CDR3 loop is CASSDGDRGFYGYTF. The CDR3 DNA reads TGCGCCAGCAGTGATGGGGACAGGGGATTCTATGGCTACACCTTC. This chain uses TRBV10-2 with TRBJ1-2, with TRBD1 matching 10 bases. CDR1 WSHSY and CDR2 SAAADI come from the germline V gene. The CDR3 has 15 residues. V was clipped by 3 bases and J by 4 bases; unmatched bases: 5.

This chain joins TRBV7-9 and TRBJ2-3; 12 bases map to TRBD2. Germline CDR1 is SEHNR and CDR2 is FQNEAQ (reference sequence). Losses at the gene ends were 6 bases for V and 3 bases for J; bases not matched to a gene: 1. The CDR3 sequence is 14 residues long. The CDR3 DNA reads as TGTGCCAGCAGGCTAGCGGGAGGGACAGATACGCAGTATTTT. Translating gives CASRLAGGTDTQYF.

The V gene is TRBV28, the J gene TRBJ2-3; 7 bases align to TRBD2. In germline, CDR1 is MDHEN, CDR2 SYDVKM. V lost 7 bases, J lost 1 base, and 11 bases stayed unmatched. The CDR3 has 16 residues. CDR3 DNA sequence: TGTGCCAGCACCCCGGGGATAGCGGGTGGCACAGATACGCAGTATTTT. Translation gives CASTPGIAGGTDTQYF.

This chain connects TRBV18 to TRBJ2-2; TRBD1 matches at 8 bases. The trim removed 1 base at V and 1 base at J, leaving 2 bases unmatched. This CDR3 comprises 16 residues. Per the germline V gene, CDR1 is KGHSH and CDR2 is LQKENI. CDR3 bases: TGTGCCAGCTCACCACTTGGGACAGGGAACACCGGGGAGCTGTTTTTT. The encoded protein is CASSPLGTGNTGELFF.

V usage is TRBV19 and J usage is TRBJ2-5; D not certain. The CDR3 runs to 11 residues. The germline V and J ends were trimmed by 2 bases and 5 bases, with 3 bases remaining between them. Germline V gene lookup returns CDR1 LNHDA and CDR2 SQIVND (reference sequence). CDR3 coding DNA: TGTGCCAGTAGTATACGGGAGACCCAGTACTTC. Translation: CASSIRETQYF.